The clone carrying this T cell receptor (beta chain) was counted many times. Its specificity is unknown. This sample stems from a study of T-cell reconstitution after alpha-beta-depleted transplantation in children. General study findings and limits: T-cell counts and diversity at one year post-transplant came mainly from newly produced T cells.

CDR3 size: 13 residues. V was shortened by 4 bases and J by 4 bases, with 10 bases between the two germline ends. The germline gives CDR1 ENHRY, CDR2 SYGVKD. Unique molecular identifiers were incorporated during preparation of the TCRbeta library. TCRdb called the PCR reads again in MiXCR, with one record for every CDR3 protein. The sample consists of around 250,000 distinct CDR3 sequences, about 25% of them appearing once. The chain joins TRBV10-3 to TRBJ2-5; weak D call: TRBD1 (6 bases). This clonotype originated in a girl aged 2 to 9 with Fanconi anemia, due to receive a stem cell transplant. This specimen consisted of PBMCs, obtained before TCRalphabeta/CD19-depleted stem cell transplant. In DNA, the CDR3 is TGTGCCATCAGTGTGGGCAGGGGAGAGACCCAGTACTTC. Amino acids: CAISVGRGETQYF.